The present TCR beta chain was sequenced within a study of technical replicates of blood from a handful of donors. TCRdb keeps only in-frame clones here, not all; method: immunoSEQ multiplex PCR. Of some 62,000 clones listed, around 87% were seen once; the top ten hold roughly 5%. This sequence was found in a human donor in good health. Some clones in this sample may be carry-over from other donors' samples. Sequencing input: PBMCs.

CDR3: CASVQGLLNTEAFF. For the CDR3, the DNA is TGTGCTAGTGTCCAAGGACTTTTGAACACTGAAGCTTTCTTT. The gene calls are TRBV12-5 and TRBJ1-1; D unclear. The CDR3 is made up of 14 amino acids. V was shortened by 7 bases and J by 0 bases, with 12 bases between the two germline ends. Germline lookup yields CDR1 LGHNT and CDR2 FRNRAP.